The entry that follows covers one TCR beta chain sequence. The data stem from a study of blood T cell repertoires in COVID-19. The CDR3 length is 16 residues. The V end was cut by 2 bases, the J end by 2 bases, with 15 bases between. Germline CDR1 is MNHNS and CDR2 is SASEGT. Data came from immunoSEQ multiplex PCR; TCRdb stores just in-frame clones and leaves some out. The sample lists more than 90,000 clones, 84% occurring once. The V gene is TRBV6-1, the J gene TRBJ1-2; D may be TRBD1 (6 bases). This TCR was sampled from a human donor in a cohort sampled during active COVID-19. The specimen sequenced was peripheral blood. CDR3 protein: CASSESPEGTNYGYTF. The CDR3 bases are TGTGCCAGCAGTGAATCCCCAGAGGGGACAAACTATGGCTACACCTTC.